This T cell receptor (beta chain) stems from a study of T cells expressing NK-cell markers. Turning to the study itself: The study drew TCR beta repertoires from sorted CD3+CD56+NKG2C+, CD3+CD56+NKG2C- and CD3+CD56-NKG2C+ T cells.

Germline CDR1 KGHSH, CDR2 LQKENI. CDR3 length: 12 amino acids. With the 5' RACE reads reprocessed, TCRdb shows one record per CDR3 protein and no DNA. The clone table shows some 150,000 distinct CDR3 sequences, with the ten largest holding roughly a third. The sequenced material came from blood T cells: a sorted CD56 or NKG2C T cell subset, CD4+ or CD8+ T cells, or bulk PBMC T cells (not recorded which). V is TRBV18 and J is TRBJ1-2; TCRdb names TRBD1, which stays unverified in the absence of DNA. This TCR was recovered from a woman aged 45-60 years in good health. CDR3 in amino acids: CASSPLARGYTF.